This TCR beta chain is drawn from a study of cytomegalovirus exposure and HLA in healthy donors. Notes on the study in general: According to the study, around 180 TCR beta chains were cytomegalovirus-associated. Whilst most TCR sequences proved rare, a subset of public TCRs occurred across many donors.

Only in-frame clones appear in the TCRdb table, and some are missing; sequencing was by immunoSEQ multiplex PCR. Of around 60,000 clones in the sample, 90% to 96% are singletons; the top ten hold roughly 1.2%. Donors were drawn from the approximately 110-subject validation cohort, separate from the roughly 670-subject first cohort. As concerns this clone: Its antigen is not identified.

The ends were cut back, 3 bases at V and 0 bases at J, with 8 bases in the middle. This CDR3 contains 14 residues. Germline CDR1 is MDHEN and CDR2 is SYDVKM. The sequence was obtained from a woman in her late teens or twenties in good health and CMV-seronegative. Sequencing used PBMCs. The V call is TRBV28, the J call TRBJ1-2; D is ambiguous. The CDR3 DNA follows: TGTGCCAGCAGTTTGCCCTCAGCTAACTATGGCTACACCTTC. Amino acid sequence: CASSLPSANYGYTF.